Presented here are 27 T cell receptor beta chains from one specimen sequenced in a study of cytomegalovirus exposure and HLA in healthy donors. Researchers ran the PCR with 60 Vbeta and 13 Jbeta primers. Method: immunoSEQ multiplex PCR; TCRdb's copy keeps in-frame clones and lacks some. The table records approximately 140,000 clones, approximately 80% of them present only once. The sample was PBMCs. The receptors derive from a woman aged 50 to 65 in good health and CMV-seropositive.

The rearrangement joins TRBV2 to TRBJ2-3, with D unclear. The CDR3 is 14 residues long. The germline CDR1 and CDR2 sequences are SNHLY and FYNNEI. With 2 bases removed from V and 2 bases from J, the gap between germline ends came to 8 bases. This chain's CDR3 is CASSELEHTDTQYF. For the CDR3, the DNA is TGTGCCAGCAGTGAACTCGAGCACACAGATACGCAGTATTTT.

The chain joins TRBV5-1 to TRBJ1-1; no firm D call. This CDR3 has 12 amino acids. Per the germline V gene, CDR1 is SGHRS and CDR2 is YFSETQ. The V gene lost 5 bases and the J gene lost 3 bases, with 8 bases spanning the gap. The CDR3 region has the DNA TGCGCCAGCAGTCAAGGAGACACTGAAGCTTTCTTT. Translated: CASSQGDTEAFF.

The rearrangement joins TRBV2 to TRBJ2-7; possible D gene TRBD1, 6 bases. Trimming took off 5 bases at V and 2 bases at J, with 13 bases between the two ends. Germline lookup yields CDR1 SNHLY and CDR2 FYNNEI. This CDR3 comprises 14 residues. CDR3: CASSRDMAAYEQYF. Written as DNA, the CDR3 is TGTGCCAGCAGTAGGGACATGGCTGCCTACGAGCAGTACTTC.

The V call is TRBV28, the J call TRBJ1-2; 11 bases are shared with TRBD1. CDR3 length equals 17 residues. Germline loops: CDR1 MDHEN, CDR2 SYDVKM. The trim removed 4 bases at V and 0 bases at J, leaving 7 bases unmatched. The chain's CDR3 is CASSSEGQGEANYGYTF. CDR3 coding DNA: TGTGCCAGCAGTTCTGAGGGACAGGGGGAAGCTAACTATGGCTACACCTTC.

The chain recombines TRBV19 with TRBJ1-4; TRBD1 agrees at 8 bases. CDR3 size: 16 residues. Losses at the gene ends were 6 bases for V and 0 bases for J; bases not matched to a gene: 6. Germline V gene lookup returns CDR1 LNHDA and CDR2 SQIVND (reference sequence). CDR3 coding DNA: TGTGCCAGTAGGCTGGGACAGGCTGCAACTAATGAAAAACTGTTTTTT. Amino acid sequence: CASRLGQAATNEKLFF.

Only a few counts were recorded for this clone. The rearrangement joins TRBV4-3 to TRBJ2-3, with unresolved D. CDR1 is LGHNA and CDR2 is YSLEER in the germline V gene. Trimming stripped 1 base from V and 3 bases from J, with 14 bases between. The CDR3 is made up of 16 amino acids. CDR3 in amino acids: CASSQVSGSGTDTQYF. CDR3 in DNA: TGCGCCAGCAGCCAAGTATCAGGCAGTGGGACAGATACGCAGTATTTT.

The genes are TRBV2 and TRBJ1-1; possibly TRBD1 for D (6 bases). V was trimmed by 6 bases and J by 11 bases, leaving 19 bases between them. This CDR3 has 13 residues. CDR1 is SNHLY, CDR2 FYNNEI, per germline. For the CDR3, the DNA is TGTGCCAGCAGAATCGCAGGGGAAAGCGAGGCTTTCTTT. This gives the protein CASRIAGESEAFF.

The chain recombines TRBV28 with TRBJ1-5; 7 positions match TRBD1. V shed 2 bases and J 2 bases; nucleotides not matched to a gene: 3. Germline CDR1 MDHEN, CDR2 SYDVKM. This CDR3 spans 15 amino acids. The CDR3, as DNA: TGTGCCAGCAGTTTAGGGCAGGGGGGCAATCAGCCCCAGCATTTT. It specifies CASSLGQGGNQPQHF.

The chain recombines TRBV6-1 with TRBJ2-3, with TRBD2 identical over 13 bases. The CDR3 is 15 amino acids. V was clipped by 6 bases and J by 4 bases; unmatched bases: 4. Germline CDR1 and CDR2: MNHNS and SASEGT. The CDR3 loop is CASSPLAGGADTQYF. CDR3 sequence (DNA): TGTGCCAGCAGCCCACTAGCGGGGGGGGCAGATACGCAGTATTTT.

V and J are TRBV7-6 and TRBJ2-7; perhaps TRBD2 as D (5 bases). V lost 3 bases and J 3 bases, leaving 12 bases between the germline ends. Germline assignment: CDR1 SGHVS and CDR2 FNYEAQ. This CDR3 spans 14 amino acids. The CDR3 here is CASSLGAKRYEQYF. The DNA of the CDR3 is TGTGCCAGCAGCTTGGGAGCAAAACGCTACGAGCAGTACTTC.

The V and J genes are TRBV19 and TRBJ1-5, with a weak D call TRBD1 (6 bases). The germline V gene has CDR1 LNHDA and CDR2 SQIVND (reference sequence). The CDR3 extends over 13 amino acids. V was shortened by 7 bases and J by 5 bases, with 12 bases between the two germline ends. The CDR3 loop is CASTPTGDQPQHF. CDR3 DNA sequence: TGTGCCAGTACACCGACAGGCGATCAGCCCCAGCATTTT.

This clone turned up a few times. In this CDR3 the conserved last residue, phenylalanine or tryptophan, is missing, so a read error is likely. The DNA is omitted, as the CDR3 cannot be located on it reliably, and the CDR3 follows TCRdb's listing. This chain's CDR3 is CASSFGQERL. The chain is built from TRBV6-5 and TRBJ2-7; the D call TRBD1 from the table was never checked on the DNA. Germline-derived CDR1 and CDR2 are MNHEY and SVGAGI. The CDR3 is 10 amino acids long, termini counted.

The rearrangement joins TRBV19 to TRBJ2-5; a possible D gene is TRBD2 (6 bases). The J call may be wrong; the DNA end is better matched by TRBJ2-7. This CDR3 has 13 amino acids. Germline assignment: CDR1 LNHDA and CDR2 SQIVND (reference sequence). The CDR3 spells CASQGRSSYEQYF. The CDR3 nucleotides are TGTGCCAGTCAAGGGAGGAGCTCCTACGAGCAGTACTTC.

The chain couples TRBV19 to TRBJ2-1, with 9 bases fitting TRBD2. This CDR3 has 18 residues. CDR1 and CDR2 (germline): LNHDA, SQIVND (reference sequence). After removal of 6 bases from V and 4 bases from J, the junction contained 16 bases not matched to a gene. For the CDR3, the DNA is TGTGCCAGTAGAGGGGCTAGCGGGGATACCACCATTTACAATGAGCAGTTCTTC. As protein: CASRGASGDTTIYNEQFF.

V is TRBV28 and J is TRBJ2-3; 10 positions match TRBD2. V shed 3 bases and J 4 bases; nucleotides not matched to a gene: 4. The CDR3 sequence is 15 residues long. The V gene's germline CDR1 is MDHEN and CDR2 SYDVKM. The CDR3 sequence is CASSFERGGADTQYF. The CDR3 DNA reads as TGTGCCAGCAGTTTTGAGCGGGGGGGGGCAGATACGCAGTATTTT.

The V and J genes are TRBV7-2 and TRBJ2-7; D may be TRBD2 (6 bases). The CDR3 length is 16 residues. Germline CDR1 reads SGHTA; CDR2 reads FQGNSA. Trimming removed 5 bases from V and 0 bases from J, with 17 bases in between. CDR3 amino acids: CASSTQGLDASYEQYF. The CDR3 DNA sequence: TGTGCCAGCAGCACCCAGGGACTCGACGCCTCCTACGAGCAGTACTTC.

The chain couples TRBV19 to TRBJ1-5; D may be TRBD1 (5 bases). The ends were cut back, 10 bases at V and 6 bases at J, with 22 bases in the middle. The CDR3 is made up of 15 amino acids. CDR1 is LNHDA and CDR2 is SQIVND in the germline V gene (reference sequence). CDR3 loop: CATTHVRGGGQPQHF. In nucleotides, the CDR3 is TGTGCCACCACCCATGTCCGAGGCGGGGGTCAGCCCCAGCATTTT.

The chain uses TRBV7-9 and TRBJ1-2, with TRBD1 as a possible D gene (5 bases). Trimming stripped 4 bases from V and 4 bases from J, with 19 bases between. Germline V gene sequence: CDR1 SEHNR, CDR2 FQNEAQ (reference sequence). The CDR3 spans 16 residues. CDR3 region: CASSSGTSQLAYGYTF. The CDR3 DNA follows: TGTGCCAGCAGCTCCGGGACTTCCCAACTGGCCTATGGCTACACCTTC.

The V call is TRBV21-1, the J call TRBJ1-5. TRBV21-1 is annotated as a pseudogene. The CDR3 is made up of 19 amino acids. The CDR3 loop reads CASTHPNCVEALFAQPQHF. CDR3 coding DNA: TGTGCCAGCACCCACCCTAACTGTGTGGAGGCTCTATTCGCCCAGCCCCAGCATTTT.

CDR3 sequence reads: CASNLQSYEQYF. Written as DNA, the CDR3 is TGTGCCAGCAATTTACAGTCCTACGAGCAGTACTTC. The rearrangement links TRBV2 to TRBJ2-5, with D unresolved. The end of the DNA fits TRBJ2-7 better, so the J call may be wrong. The CDR3 totals 12 residues. Per germline, CDR1 SNHLY and CDR2 FYNNEI.

The chain links TRBV28 to TRBJ1-6; D may be TRBD1 (6 bases). Trimming took 9 bases from V and 0 from J, leaving 12 bases between them. The CDR3 runs 15 residues. Germline V gene sequence: CDR1 MDHEN, CDR2 SYDVKM. DNA for the CDR3: TGTGCCAGTCGGACAGTGAGCTCCTATAATTCACCCCTCCACTTT. This sequence encodes CASRTVSSYNSPLHF.

V is TRBV7-8 and J is TRBJ1-1; 8 bases align to TRBD1. The CDR3 runs 16 residues. Trimming took 4 bases from V and 1 from J; bases not matched to a gene: 8. Germline V gene sequence: CDR1 SGHVS, CDR2 FQNEAQ. The CDR3 loop reads CASSSLRTGKNTEAFF. The CDR3 nucleotides read TGTGCCAGCAGCTCCCTGCGGACAGGGAAGAACACTGAAGCTTTCTTT.

This sequence joins TRBV7-8 and TRBJ1-1, with a tentative D call TRBD1 (6 bases). Per germline, CDR1 SGHVS and CDR2 FQNEAQ. The CDR3 contains 13 residues. V was pared by 1 base and J by 3 bases, with 6 bases between. As DNA, the CDR3 is TGTGCCAGCAGCTTAGGGACAGACACTGAAGCTTTCTTT. It encodes CASSLGTDTEAFF.

The rearrangement links TRBV14 to TRBJ2-3; D not certain. The CDR3 is made up of 14 amino acids. Deletions cut 0 bases from V and 4 bases from J, with 8 bases between. The germline gives CDR1 SGHDN, CDR2 FVKESK. CDR3 in amino acids: CASSQESSSDTQYF. The CDR3 DNA reads as TGTGCCAGCAGCCAAGAAAGTAGTTCAGATACGCAGTATTTT. Complete variable domain (other parts from reference TRBV14 and TRBJ2-3): EAGVTQFPSHSVIEKGQTVTLRCDPISGHDNLYWYRRVMGKEIKFLLHFVKESKQDESGMPNNRFLAERTGGTYSTLKVQPAELEDSGVYFCASSQESSSDTQYFGPGTRLTVL.

This clone was observed a handful of times. The chain has TRBV19 and TRBJ1-6, with 11 bases that match TRBD1. Germline V gene sequence: CDR1 LNHDA, CDR2 SQIVND (reference sequence). CDR3 length: 21 amino acids. V shed 2 bases and J 3 bases; nucleotides not matched to a gene: 15. The CDR3 sequence is CASSIRNSRTGGDGYNSPLHF. CDR3 DNA sequence: TGTGCCAGTAGTATAAGGAATTCCCGGACAGGGGGCGATGGCTATAATTCACCCCTCCACTTT.

The rearrangement uses TRBV13 and TRBJ2-1; 15 bases line up with TRBD2. The J segment lost 3 bases and the V segment lost 3 bases, leaving 18 bases of the junction unmatched. Germline V gene sequence: CDR1 PRHDT, CDR2 FYEKMQ (reference sequence). This CDR3 comprises 22 residues. The CDR3 bases are TGTGCCAGCAGCTTCCGGATAAACGGACTAGCGGGGGGGCCTCCCCTCTACAATGAGCAGTTCTTC. Protein product: CASSFRINGLAGGPPLYNEQFF.

The genes are TRBV5-1 and TRBJ2-5; possible D gene TRBD1, 5 bases. Germline CDR1 is SGHRS and CDR2 is YFSETQ. V lost 5 bases, J lost 4 bases, and 18 bases lay in between. The CDR3 totals 15 residues. The CDR3 DNA reads TGCGCCAGCAGTTCCACAAGGGGTGGTGGAGAGACCCAGTACTTC. This encodes CASSSTRGGGETQYF.